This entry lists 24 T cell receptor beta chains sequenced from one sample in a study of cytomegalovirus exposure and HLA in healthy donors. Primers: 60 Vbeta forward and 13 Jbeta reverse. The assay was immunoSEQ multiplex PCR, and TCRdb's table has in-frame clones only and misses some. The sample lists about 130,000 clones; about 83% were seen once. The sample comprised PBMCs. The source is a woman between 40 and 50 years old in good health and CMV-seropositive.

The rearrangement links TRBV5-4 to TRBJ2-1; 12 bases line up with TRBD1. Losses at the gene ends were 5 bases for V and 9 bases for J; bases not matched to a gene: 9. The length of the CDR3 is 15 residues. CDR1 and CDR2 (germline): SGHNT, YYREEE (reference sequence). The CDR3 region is CASSYGTGGIFEQFF. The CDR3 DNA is TGTGCCAGCAGTTACGGGACAGGGGGCATCTTTGAGCAGTTCTTC.

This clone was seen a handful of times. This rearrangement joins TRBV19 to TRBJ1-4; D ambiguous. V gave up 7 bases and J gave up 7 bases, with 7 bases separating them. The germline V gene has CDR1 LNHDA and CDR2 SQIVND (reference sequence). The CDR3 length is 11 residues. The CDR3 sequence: CASTRGEKLFF. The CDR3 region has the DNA TGTGCCAGTACGCGAGGTGAAAAACTGTTTTTT.

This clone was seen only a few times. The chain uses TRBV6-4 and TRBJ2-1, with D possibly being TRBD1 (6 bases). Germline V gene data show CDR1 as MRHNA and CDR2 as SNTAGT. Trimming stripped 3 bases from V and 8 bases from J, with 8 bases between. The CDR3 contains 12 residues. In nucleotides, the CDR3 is TGTGCCAGCAGTGAACAGGGCCATGAGCAGTTCTTC. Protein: CASSEQGHEQFF.

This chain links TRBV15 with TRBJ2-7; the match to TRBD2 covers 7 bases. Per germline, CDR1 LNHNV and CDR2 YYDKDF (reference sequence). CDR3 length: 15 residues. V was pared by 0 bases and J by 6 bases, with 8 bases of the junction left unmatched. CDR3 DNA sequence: TGTGCCACCAGCAGAGATCGGGAGGTCCCGTCCGAGCAGTACTTC. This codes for CATSRDREVPSEQYF.

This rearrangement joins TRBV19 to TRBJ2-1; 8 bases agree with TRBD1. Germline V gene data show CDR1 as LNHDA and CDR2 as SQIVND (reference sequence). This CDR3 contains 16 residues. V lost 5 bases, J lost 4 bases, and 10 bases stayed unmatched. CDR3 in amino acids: CASSPGPDREYNEQFF. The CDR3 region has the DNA TGTGCCAGTAGTCCTGGGCCGGACAGGGAGTACAATGAGCAGTTCTTC.

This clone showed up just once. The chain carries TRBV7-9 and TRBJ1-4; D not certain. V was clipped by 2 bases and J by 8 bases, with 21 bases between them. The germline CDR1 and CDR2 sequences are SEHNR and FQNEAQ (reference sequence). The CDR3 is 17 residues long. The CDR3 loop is CASSLTLDRPREEKLFF. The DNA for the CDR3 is TGTGCCAGCAGCTTAACCCTCGACCGACCCCGGGAAGAAAAACTGTTTTTT.

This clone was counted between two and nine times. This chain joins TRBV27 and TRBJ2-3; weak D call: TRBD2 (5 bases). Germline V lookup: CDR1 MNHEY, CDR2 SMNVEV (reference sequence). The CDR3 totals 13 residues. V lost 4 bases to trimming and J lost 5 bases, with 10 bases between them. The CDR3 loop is CASSSRGGDTQYF. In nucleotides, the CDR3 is TGTGCCAGCAGTTCCCGAGGAGGAGATACGCAGTATTTT.

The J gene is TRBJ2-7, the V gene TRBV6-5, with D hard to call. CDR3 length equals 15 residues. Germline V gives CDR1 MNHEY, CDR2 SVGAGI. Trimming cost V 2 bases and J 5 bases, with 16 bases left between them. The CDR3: CASSYEELGTNEQYF. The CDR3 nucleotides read TGTGCCAGCAGTTACGAGGAATTGGGTACCAACGAGCAGTACTTC.

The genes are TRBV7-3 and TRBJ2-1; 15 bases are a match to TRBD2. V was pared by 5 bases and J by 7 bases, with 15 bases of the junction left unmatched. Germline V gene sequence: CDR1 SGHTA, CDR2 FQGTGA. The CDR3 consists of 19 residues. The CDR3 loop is CASSLLPGLAGGPMNEQFF. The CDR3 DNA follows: TGTGCCAGCAGCCTCTTACCGGGACTAGCGGGAGGTCCTATGAATGAGCAGTTCTTC.

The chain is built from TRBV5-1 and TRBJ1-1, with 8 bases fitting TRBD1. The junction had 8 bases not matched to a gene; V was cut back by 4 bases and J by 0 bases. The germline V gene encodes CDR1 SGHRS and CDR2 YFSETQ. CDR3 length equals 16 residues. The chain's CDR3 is CASSHRDRSMNTEAFF. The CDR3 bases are TGCGCCAGCAGCCACCGGGACAGGAGTATGAACACTGAAGCTTTCTTT. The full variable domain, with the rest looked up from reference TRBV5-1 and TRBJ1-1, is KAGVTQTPRYLIKTRGQQVTLSCSPISGHRSVSWYQQTPGQGLQFLFEYFSETQRNKGNFPGRFSGRQFSNSRSEMNVSTLELGDSALYLCASSHRDRSMNTEAFFGQGTRLTVV.

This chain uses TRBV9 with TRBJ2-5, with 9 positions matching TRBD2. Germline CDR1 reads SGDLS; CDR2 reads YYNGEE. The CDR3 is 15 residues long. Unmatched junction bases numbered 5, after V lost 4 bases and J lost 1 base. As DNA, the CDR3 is TGTGCCAGCAGCTTCCCGACTAGCGGCCAAGAGACCCAGTACTTC. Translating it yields CASSFPTSGQETQYF. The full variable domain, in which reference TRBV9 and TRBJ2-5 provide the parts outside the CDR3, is DSGVTQTPKHLITATGQRVTLRCSPRSGDLSVYWYQQSLDQGLQFLIQYYNGEERAKGNILERFSAQQFPDLHSELNLSSLELGDSALYFCASSFPTSGQETQYFGPGTRLLVL.

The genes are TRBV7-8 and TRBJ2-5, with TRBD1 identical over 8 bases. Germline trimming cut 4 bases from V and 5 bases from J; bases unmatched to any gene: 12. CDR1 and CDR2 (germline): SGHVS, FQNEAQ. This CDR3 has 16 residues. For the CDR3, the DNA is TGTGCCAGCAGCTCGGTAGGGACAGGCCTCGGGGAGACCCAGTACTTC. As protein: CASSSVGTGLGETQYF. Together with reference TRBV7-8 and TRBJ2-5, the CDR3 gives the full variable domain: GAGVSQSPRYKVAKRGQDVALRCDPISGHVSLFWYQQALGQGPEFLTYFQNEAQLDKSGLPSDRFFAERPEGSVSTLKIQRTQQEDSAVYLCASSSVGTGLGETQYFGPGTRLLVL.

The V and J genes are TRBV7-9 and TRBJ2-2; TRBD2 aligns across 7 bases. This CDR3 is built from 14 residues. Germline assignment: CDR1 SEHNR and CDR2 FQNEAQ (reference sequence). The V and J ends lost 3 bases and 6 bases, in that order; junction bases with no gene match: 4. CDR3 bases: TGTGCCAGCAGCTTTGATGGGAGGGCCGGGGAGCTGTTTTTT. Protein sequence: CASSFDGRAGELFF.

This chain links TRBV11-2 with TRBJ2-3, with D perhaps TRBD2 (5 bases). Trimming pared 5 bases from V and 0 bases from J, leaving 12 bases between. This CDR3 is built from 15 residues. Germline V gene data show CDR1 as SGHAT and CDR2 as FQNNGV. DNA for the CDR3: TGTGCCAGCAGCGAGGGCCACACTAGCACAGATACGCAGTATTTT. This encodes CASSEGHTSTDTQYF. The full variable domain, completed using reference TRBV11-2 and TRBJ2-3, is EAGVAQSPRYKIIEKRQSVAFWCNPISGHATLYWYQQILGQGPKLLIQFQNNGVVDDSQLPKDRFSAERLKGVDSTLKIQPAKLEDSAVYLCASSEGHTSTDTQYFGPGTRLTVL.

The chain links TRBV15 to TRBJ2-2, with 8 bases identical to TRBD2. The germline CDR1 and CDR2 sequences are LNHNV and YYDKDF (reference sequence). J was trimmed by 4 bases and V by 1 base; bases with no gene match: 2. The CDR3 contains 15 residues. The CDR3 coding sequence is TGTGCCACCAGCAGAGGACTAGCGACCACCGGGGAGCTGTTTTTT. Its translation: CATSRGLATTGELFF.

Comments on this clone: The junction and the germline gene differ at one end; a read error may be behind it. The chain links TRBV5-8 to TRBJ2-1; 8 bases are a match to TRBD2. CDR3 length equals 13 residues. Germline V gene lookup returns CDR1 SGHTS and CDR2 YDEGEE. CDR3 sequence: CASTPETQREPFF. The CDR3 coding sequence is TGTGCCAGCACCCCTGAGACCCAGCGGGAGCCGTTCTTC. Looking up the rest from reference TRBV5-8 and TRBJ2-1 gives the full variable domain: EAGVTQSPTHLIKTRGQQATLRCSPISGHTSVYWYQQALGLGLQFLLWYDEGEERNRGNFPPRFSGRQFPNYSSELNVNALELEDSALYLCASTPETQREPFFGPGTRLTVL.

CDR3 in DNA: TGCGCCAGCCGGACAGGGGGGTCCTACGAGCAGTACTTC. Its protein is CASRTGGSYEQYF. The rearrangement uses TRBV5-1 and TRBJ2-7; TRBD1 aligns across 10 bases. Germline loops: CDR1 SGHRS, CDR2 YFSETQ. This CDR3 comprises 13 residues. J lost 1 base, V lost 7 bases, and 2 bases had no gene match.

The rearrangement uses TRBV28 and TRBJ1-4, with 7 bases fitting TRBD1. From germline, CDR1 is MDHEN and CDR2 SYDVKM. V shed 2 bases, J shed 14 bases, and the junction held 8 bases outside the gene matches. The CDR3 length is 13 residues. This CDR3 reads CASSLGQAMGLFF. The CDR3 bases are TGTGCCAGCAGTTTAGGACAGGCCATGGGGCTGTTTTTT.

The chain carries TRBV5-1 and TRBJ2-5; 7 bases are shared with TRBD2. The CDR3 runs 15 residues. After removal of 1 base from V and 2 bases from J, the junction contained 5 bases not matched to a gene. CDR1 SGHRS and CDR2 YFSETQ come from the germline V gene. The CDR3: CASSLLGEGQETQYF. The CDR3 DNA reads TGCGCCAGCAGCTTGTTGGGGGAGGGTCAAGAGACCCAGTACTTC.

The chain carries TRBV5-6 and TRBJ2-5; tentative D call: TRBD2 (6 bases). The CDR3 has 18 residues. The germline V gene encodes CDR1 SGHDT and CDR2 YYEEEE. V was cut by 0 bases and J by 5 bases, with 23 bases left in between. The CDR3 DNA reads TGTGCCAGCAGCTTGGGTACGGTCTACGAGGGAGGCGGGGAGACCCAGTACTTC. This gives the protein CASSLGTVYEGGGETQYF. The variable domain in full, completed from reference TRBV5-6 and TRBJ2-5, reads DAGVTQSPTHLIKTRGQQVTLRCSPKSGHDTVSWYQQALGQGPQFIFQYYEEEERQRGNFPDRFSGHQFPNYSSELNVNALLLGDSALYLCASSLGTVYEGGGETQYFGPGTRLLVL.

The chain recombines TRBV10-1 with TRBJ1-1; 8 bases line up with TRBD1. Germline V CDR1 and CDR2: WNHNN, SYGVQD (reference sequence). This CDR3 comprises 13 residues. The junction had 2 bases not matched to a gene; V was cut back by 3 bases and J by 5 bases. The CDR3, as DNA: TGCGCCAGCAGTGACAGGGGGCTGACTGAAGCTTTCTTT. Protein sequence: CASSDRGLTEAFF.

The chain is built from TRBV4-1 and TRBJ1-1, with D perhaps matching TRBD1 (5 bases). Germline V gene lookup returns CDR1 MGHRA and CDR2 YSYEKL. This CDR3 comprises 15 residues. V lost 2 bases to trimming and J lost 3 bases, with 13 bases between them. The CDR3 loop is CASSQIDLGHTEAFF. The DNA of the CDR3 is TGCGCCAGCAGCCAAATCGATTTGGGGCACACTGAAGCTTTCTTT.

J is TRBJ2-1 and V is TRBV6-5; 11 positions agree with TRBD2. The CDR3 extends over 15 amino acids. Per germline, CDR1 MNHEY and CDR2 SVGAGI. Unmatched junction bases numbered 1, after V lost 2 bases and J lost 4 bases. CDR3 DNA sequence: TGTGCCAGCAGTTACGGGACTAGCGGATACAATGAGCAGTTCTTC. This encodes CASSYGTSGYNEQFF.

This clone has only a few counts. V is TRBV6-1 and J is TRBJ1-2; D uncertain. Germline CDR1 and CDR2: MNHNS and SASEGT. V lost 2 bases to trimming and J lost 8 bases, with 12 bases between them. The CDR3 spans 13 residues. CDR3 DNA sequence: TGTGCCAGCAGTGAATTTACGGAGAGGGGCTACACCTTC. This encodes CASSEFTERGYTF.